This T cell receptor (beta chain) was sequenced for a study of response to subunit inactivated influenza vaccine (dated by TCRdb to the late 2010s). Study-level background: Deep quantitative T cell receptor repertoire profiling was used in the study to track responses to a trivalent subunit inactivated influenza vaccine.

Worth noting for this clonotype: Its recognized antigen is unknown. Base qualities are not recorded, but no much larger clone differs from it by a single base.

Libraries were built with RT-PCR. The instrument given in TCRdb is Illumina HiSeq 2500. In-frame beta chains were kept once TCRdb had trimmed the public reads at Q25 with fastp and called clones with MiXCR. Identical CDR3 proteins give one entry, which carries the most common genes and DNA. For this sample the table gives hundreds of thousands of distinct CDR3 sequences, of which roughly 14% were detected only once. The ten top clones hold about 9.9% of the sample. Overall study results and their limits: The authors suggested that each seasonal influenza vaccination may recruit only a limited number of new T cells.

The CDR3, from cysteine to phenylalanine, totals 13 residues. The entry retains the CDR3 DNA only, 39 bases that are in frame from base 1. At the junction V is shortened by 4 bases and J by 9 bases, with 10 bases in between. CDR1 and CDR2 are read off the germline V gene as SGHDN and FVKESK. The sequence came from a man over 45 who received an inactivated influenza vaccine. Donor details come from another sample of the same person, matched by shared clones. The sequence links TRBV14 to TRBJ1-6; TRBD1 is a possible D gene, resting on 5 matching bases. This material consisted of PBMCs from blood, taken 11 to 12 days after vaccination. The nucleotides are TGTGCCAGCAGCCGATGGGGGGGTTCACCCCTCCACTTT. This sequence encodes CASSRWGGSPLHF. With all but the CDR3 taken from the reference TRBV14 and TRBJ1-6 genes, the full variable domain is: EAGVTQFPSHSVIEKGQTVTLRCDPISGHDNLYWYRRVMGKEIKFLLHFVKESKQDESGMPNNRFLAERTGGTYSTLKVQPAELEDSGVYFCASSRWGGSPLHFGNGTRLTVT.